Below, 23 T cell receptor beta chains from the same sample are listed, as sequenced in a study of shared clonotypes between healthy human individuals. This table comes from immunoSEQ multiplex PCR, and its TCRdb copy is limited to in-frame clones, with some not included. The sample shows roughly 1,000,000 clones, 70% to 80% of them seen only once. Sequencing used memory CD4+ T cells from PBMCs. Subset indicated: CD45RA-negative fraction. Receptor source: a man aged 18 to 29 in good health. Some clones in this sample may be carry-over from other donors' samples.

The chain carries TRBV5-1 and TRBJ2-1, with 11 bases fitting TRBD2. V was pared by 4 bases and J by 10 bases, with 10 bases of the junction left unmatched. The CDR3 is 15 residues long. From germline, CDR1 is SGHRS and CDR2 YFSETQ. CDR3 bases: TGCGCCAGCAGCCCGACTAGCGGGATTAAGGGGGAGCAGTTCTTC. Protein product: CASSPTSGIKGEQFF.

For this clone: A read error may be the cause here, since a much bigger clone is one base away. The chain carries TRBV5-5 and TRBJ2-7; 9 nucleotides line up with TRBD1. The germline V gene has CDR1 SGHKS and CDR2 YYEKEE (reference sequence). The CDR3 consists of 15 residues. The ends lost 0 bases at V and 3 bases at J; junction bases unmatched: 4. DNA for the CDR3: TGTGCCAGCAGCTTGGCCGGGACAGGGTTCTACGAGCAGTACTTC. Translated, it gives CASSLAGTGFYEQYF.

The V gene is TRBV6-8, the J gene TRBJ2-1; 8 bases align to TRBD2. The CDR3 runs to 16 residues. Germline loops: CDR1 MNHGY, CDR2 SAAAGT. Trimming took 6 bases from V and 3 from J; bases not matched to a gene: 10. CDR3 nucleotide sequence: TGTGCCAGCAGCTACCTTACGGGACTAGACTACAATGAGCAGTTCTTC. It is translated as CASSYLTGLDYNEQFF.

V usage is TRBV4-2 and J usage is TRBJ2-5, with TRBD2 matching over 9 bases. The CDR3 extends over 18 amino acids. The V gene's germline CDR1 is LGHNA and CDR2 YNFKEQ. V was clipped by 1 base and J by 2 bases; unmatched bases: 11. The CDR3 bases are TGTGCCAGCAGCCAAGGTGCAGGGATGAGCGGGAGGCAAGAGACCCAGTACTTC. This translates into CASSQGAGMSGRQETQYF.

The chain links TRBV7-2 to TRBJ2-5; 8 positions agree with TRBD1. V gave up 6 bases and J gave up 4 bases; unmatched junction bases: 10. Germline values: CDR1 SGHTA, CDR2 FQGNSA. This CDR3 spans 15 amino acids. CDR3 nucleotide sequence: TGTGCCAGCAGTTCTTCCGGACAGGGACGAGAGACCCAGTACTTC. Its translation: CASSSSGQGRETQYF.

The rearrangement links TRBV7-2 to TRBJ2-3, with TRBD1 matching over 8 bases. The trim removed 5 bases at V and 10 bases at J, leaving 5 bases unmatched. CDR1 is SGHTA and CDR2 is FQGNSA in the germline V gene. CDR3 length: 12 amino acids. The CDR3 DNA reads as TGTGCCAGCAGCCCGAACAGGGGGGCGCAGTATTTT. Protein product: CASSPNRGAQYF.

The chain carries TRBV27 and TRBJ1-6; 8 bases are a match to TRBD1. The CDR3 sequence is 15 residues long. The V segment lost 8 bases and the J segment 10 bases; nucleotides outside the gene matches: 13. Germline CDR1 MNHEY, CDR2 SMNVEV (reference sequence). CDR3 protein: CASATRAGGQSPLHF. The CDR3 DNA sequence: TGTGCCAGCGCCACCCGGGCAGGGGGCCAATCACCCCTCCACTTT.

The sample holds a few counts of this clone. This chain connects TRBV6-5 to TRBJ1-2; no reliable D call. This CDR3 region has 13 residues. Germline lookup yields CDR1 MNHEY and CDR2 SVGAGI. Trimming shortened V by 4 bases and J by 7 bases, and 13 bases separated the two germline ends. The chain's CDR3 is CASSFAVGGGYTF. The CDR3, as DNA: TGTGCCAGCAGTTTCGCAGTCGGAGGTGGCTACACCTTC.

Turning to this clone: A much larger clone sits a single nucleotide away, making a read error possible. The chain couples TRBV6-6 to TRBJ1-4, with D maybe TRBD1 (6 bases). CDR1 is MNHNY and CDR2 is SVGAGI in the germline V gene (reference sequence). V was pared by 6 bases and J by 7 bases, with 12 bases between. CDR3 length: 13 residues. The CDR3 protein is CASSLRGGEKLFF. Written as DNA, the CDR3 is TGTGCCAGCAGCCTACGAGGGGGTGAAAAACTGTTTTTT.

A word on this clone: Other nucleotide sequences from this sample produce the same CDR3. The genes are TRBV2 and TRBJ1-5; 10 nucleotides agree with TRBD1. Germline V gene data show CDR1 as SNHLY and CDR2 as FYNNEI. Trimming cost V 4 bases and J 6 bases; bases outside gene matches: 3. This CDR3 is 14 amino acids long. CDR3 residues: CASSGTGGSQPQHF. The CDR3 DNA reads TGTGCCAGCAGTGGGACAGGGGGTAGTCAGCCCCAGCATTTT.

The CDR3: CASNEGDPGANVLTF. The CDR3 region has the DNA TGCGCCAGCAACGAGGGGGACCCTGGGGCCAACGTCCTGACTTTC. The chain couples TRBV5-1 to TRBJ2-6; possible D gene TRBD1, 6 bases. Germline CDR1 SGHRS, CDR2 YFSETQ. V was pared by 6 bases and J by 2 bases, with 12 bases between. This CDR3 region has 15 residues.

This rearrangement joins TRBV5-1 to TRBJ1-4, with 10 bases that match TRBD1. This CDR3 is built from 14 residues. V gave up 4 bases and J gave up 6 bases; unmatched junction bases: 3. Germline V CDR1 and CDR2: SGHRS, YFSETQ. The CDR3 loop is CASSTGTGDEKLFF. CDR3 nucleotide sequence: TGCGCCAGCAGCACCGGGACAGGGGATGAAAAACTGTTTTTT.

The chain couples TRBV20-1 to TRBJ2-5; 7 bases fit TRBD2. The CDR3 totals 11 residues. In germline, CDR1 is DFQATT, CDR2 SNEGSKA (reference sequence). J lost 5 bases, V lost 7 bases, and 4 bases had no gene match. DNA of the CDR3: TGCAGTGGTGCGGGAGAGGAGACCCAGTACTTC. This gives the protein CSGAGEETQYF.

This clone was recorded a few times. The V gene is TRBV6-6, the J gene TRBJ2-7; D is possibly TRBD1 (6 bases). CDR1 is MNHNY and CDR2 is SVGAGI in the germline V gene (reference sequence). V gave up 6 bases and J gave up 6 bases, with 18 bases separating them. CDR3 length equals 14 residues. This CDR3 reads CASSPTGVYAEQYF. In DNA form, the CDR3 reads TGTGCCAGCAGCCCGACAGGAGTTTATGCCGAGCAGTACTTC.

V usage is TRBV5-1 and J usage is TRBJ2-3, with D perhaps TRBD1 (5 bases). V gave up 8 bases and J gave up 3 bases, with 13 bases separating them. Germline V gene lookup returns CDR1 SGHRS and CDR2 YFSETQ. The CDR3 extends over 13 amino acids. The CDR3 DNA follows: TGCGCCAGTAGGGGCGTCGGGACAGATACGCAGTATTTT. Protein sequence: CASRGVGTDTQYF.

The chain carries TRBV7-8 and TRBJ1-5, with D unclear. Trimming took 1 base from V and 0 from J, leaving 10 bases between them. CDR3 length equals 16 residues. Per germline, CDR1 SGHVS and CDR2 FQNEAQ. The CDR3 loop reads CASSLVGTPSNQPQHF. The CDR3 DNA is TGTGCCAGCAGCTTAGTTGGTACTCCTAGCAATCAGCCCCAGCATTTT.

The sample holds a few counts of this clone. CDR3 protein: CASSAGSGNYYGYTF. In nucleotides, the CDR3 is TGTGCCAGCAGCGCGGGCAGCGGGAACTACTATGGCTACACCTTC. V gene TRBV9 combines with J gene TRBJ1-2, with D unclear. Germline CDR1 reads SGDLS; CDR2 reads YYNGEE. V lost 3 bases to trimming and J lost 3 bases, with 15 bases between them. CDR3 size: 15 residues.

V gene TRBV28 combines with J gene TRBJ2-2; 8 positions agree with TRBD1. J gave up 6 bases and V 5 bases, and 8 bases lay outside the gene matches. Per germline, CDR1 MDHEN and CDR2 SYDVKM. The CDR3 has 15 amino acids. The CDR3 DNA reads TGTGCCAGCAGTACCACGACAGGGGACCCCGGGGAGCTGTTTTTT. It translates to CASSTTTGDPGELFF.

In its sample, this clone was seen once. Just one base apart from a much larger clone, this may be a read error. V usage is TRBV4-1 and J usage is TRBJ2-6; D remains unclear. Germline CDR1 and CDR2: MGHRA and YSYEKL. With 1 base removed from V and 4 bases from J, the gap between germline ends came to 11 bases. The CDR3 consists of 16 residues. CDR3 nucleotides: TGCGCCAGCAGCCAAGGTTTGACCCTGGGGGCCAACGTCCTGACTTTC. It translates to CASSQGLTLGANVLTF.

The rearrangement uses TRBV5-1 and TRBJ2-7; TRBD2 matches at 9 bases. With V trimmed by 5 bases and J by 5 bases, 8 bases remained unmatched. Germline-derived CDR1 and CDR2 are SGHRS and YFSETQ. This CDR3 comprises 14 residues. This CDR3 is CASRLGTSLDEQYF. The CDR3 DNA reads as TGCGCCAGCAGGCTCGGGACTAGCTTGGACGAGCAGTACTTC. The whole variable domain, filled in from reference TRBV5-1 and TRBJ2-7, reads KAGVTQTPRYLIKTRGQQVTLSCSPISGHRSVSWYQQTPGQGLQFLFEYFSETQRNKGNFPGRFSGRQFSNSRSEMNVSTLELGDSALYLCASRLGTSLDEQYFGPGTRLTVT.

The chain recombines TRBV7-3 with TRBJ2-3; TRBD2 aligns across 7 bases. Germline-derived CDR1 and CDR2 are SGHTA and FQGTGA. J lost 1 base, V lost 2 bases, and 3 bases had no gene match. This CDR3 spans 15 amino acids. CDR3 coding DNA: TGTGCCAGCAGCTTAGCGGGAGTGGGCACAGATACGCAGTATTTT. This sequence encodes CASSLAGVGTDTQYF.

This clone was found once. Within the sample, other DNA sequences also encode this same CDR3. The chain joins TRBV5-1 to TRBJ2-5, with 7 bases aligning to TRBD1. The CDR3 contains 13 residues. The V segment lost 4 bases and the J segment 1 base; nucleotides outside the gene matches: 1. Germline lookup yields CDR1 SGHRS and CDR2 YFSETQ. Here the CDR3 DNA reads TGCGCCAGCAGCCGGGACAGCCAAGAGACCCAGTACTTC. It encodes CASSRDSQETQYF.

The chain combines TRBV7-2 with TRBJ2-1; D unclear. Trimming took off 6 bases at V and 0 bases at J, with 12 bases between the two ends. Germline V gives CDR1 SGHTA, CDR2 FQGNSA. CDR3 size: 15 residues. The CDR3 reads CASSRATNSYNEQFF. CDR3 sequence (DNA): TGTGCCAGCAGTCGGGCGACCAACTCCTACAATGAGCAGTTCTTC.